This T cell receptor beta chain originates from a study of blood T cell repertoires in COVID-19. Study summary: Collection of acute and convalescent COVID-19 samples took place in the United States, Italy and Spain. Sources were T cells, B-cell-depleted T cells, or PBMCs; the material itself was cDNA or gDNA.

The data were produced by immunoSEQ multiplex PCR, yet TCRdb's version contains in-frame clones alone and is incomplete. The table has some 300,000 clones, over 75% seen once. Assignments of participants to cohorts depended upon their own reported clinical history. Cohort 3 recovered donors had two negative PCRs, clearance, or symptom resolution. This clone was observed a handful of times. This CDR3 comprises 15 residues. V shed 0 bases and J shed 8 bases, with 16 bases lying between them. Per the germline V gene, CDR1 is SNHLY and CDR2 is FYNNEI. This clonotype originated in a woman in her 30s who had recovered from COVID-19. The chain has TRBV2 and TRBJ1-2; D perhaps matches TRBD1 (6 bases). The sample comprised PBMCs or T cells enriched from blood (not recorded which). CDR3 amino acids: CASSEAYSGGEGYTF. The CDR3 coding sequence is TGTGCCAGCAGTGAAGCTTATTCGGGGGGCGAGGGCTACACCTTC.